Listed here are 32 T cell receptor beta chains from one sample, sequenced in a study of T cells after yellow fever vaccination. TCRdb processed the 5' RACE reads anew with MiXCR; each CDR3 protein has one entry. The sample holds about 160,000 distinct CDR3 sequences; over 7% are singletons and the top ten take 35% to 40%. This sample comprised CD8+ T cells sorted from PBMCs, obtained 45 days after the yellow fever booster vaccination. Receptors were obtained from a man between 18 and 29 years old who received the YFV17D yellow fever vaccine.

This clonotype showed up many times. The chain couples TRBV12-3 or TRBV12-4 to TRBJ2-1; no reliable D call. The CDR3 consists of 15 residues. CDR3 coding DNA: TGTGCGACCCTCTATGGCCCTGCCATAAACAATGAGCAGTTCTTC. Translation: CATLYGPAINNEQFF.

This clonotype was seen a few times. In DNA, the CDR3 is TGTGCCAGCAGCCCGAACGGGGGGCCTAAAGATACGCAGTATTTT. Encoded protein: CASSPNGGPKDTQYF. The chain links TRBV7-9 to TRBJ2-3; D might be TRBD2 (7 bases). CDR3 size: 15 residues. V lost 5 bases and J lost 5, with 17 bases in between. CDR1 is SEHNR, CDR2 FQNEAQ, per germline (reference sequence).

The chain uses TRBV15 and TRBJ1-1; TRBD1 is a possible D gene (5 bases). Germline-derived CDR1 and CDR2 are LNHNV and YYDKDF (reference sequence). The germline V and J ends were trimmed by 0 bases and 4 bases, with 12 bases remaining between them. This CDR3 spans 15 amino acids. The CDR3 loop reads CATSRDLGTATEAFF. The CDR3 bases are TGTGCCACCAGCAGAGATTTGGGGACGGCCACTGAAGCTTTCTTT.

The chain has TRBV7-2 and TRBJ2-3, with 8 bases identical to TRBD2. The junction had 7 bases not matched to a gene; V was cut back by 0 bases and J by 5 bases. The CDR3 runs 16 residues. Germline assignment: CDR1 SGHTA and CDR2 FQGNSA. The chain's CDR3 is CASSLAIRGGRDTQYF. The CDR3 nucleotides are TGTGCCAGCAGCTTAGCGATACGGGGGGGCAGAGATACGCAGTATTTT.

This chain joins TRBV9 and TRBJ2-1; 7 bases fit TRBD2. This CDR3 comprises 15 residues. V shed 6 bases and J 6 bases; nucleotides not matched to a gene: 12. CDR1 and CDR2 from the germline V gene are SGDLS and YYNGEE. DNA for the CDR3: TGTGCCAGCACCCTGGGGGGGGGGATACTCAATGAGCAGTTCTTC. Protein sequence: CASTLGGGILNEQFF. Drawing the rest from reference TRBV9 and TRBJ2-1, the complete variable domain is DSGVTQTPKHLITATGQRVTLRCSPRSGDLSVYWYQQSLDQGLQFLIQYYNGEERAKGNILERFSAQQFPDLHSELNLSSLELGDSALYFCASTLGGGILNEQFFGPGTRLTVL.

This clonotype was found many times. V usage is TRBV6-5 and J usage is TRBJ1-3; D remains unclear. The germline CDR1 and CDR2 sequences are MNHEY and SVGAGI. The CDR3 has 13 amino acids. Trimming stripped 4 bases from V and 4 bases from J, with 8 bases between. The CDR3 coding sequence is TGTGCCAGCAGTTTTAAAGGAGGAAACACCATATATTTT. Its protein is CASSFKGGNTIYF.

J is TRBJ2-1 and V is TRBV11-2; D unresolved. The CDR3 spans 16 residues. With 5 bases removed from V and 4 bases from J, the gap between germline ends came to 18 bases. The germline gives CDR1 SGHAT, CDR2 FQNNGV. CDR3 region: CASSPTGSDFYNEQFF. The CDR3, as DNA: TGTGCCAGCAGCCCCACCGGGTCCGATTTTTACAATGAGCAGTTCTTC.

J is TRBJ1-1 and V is TRBV29-1; D is unclear. V was trimmed by 6 bases and J by 1 base, leaving 12 bases between them. This CDR3 region has 13 residues. CDR1 and CDR2 (germline): SQVTM, ANQGSEA. The CDR3 protein is CSVSPSENTEAFF. The CDR3 nucleotides read TGCAGCGTCTCCCCCTCTGAGAACACTGAAGCTTTCTTT. Based on the CDR3 plus reference TRBV29-1 and TRBJ1-1, the full variable domain is SAVISQKPSRDICQRGTSLTIQCQVDSQVTMMFWYRQQPGQSLTLIATANQGSEATYESGFVIDKFPISRPNLTFSTLTVSNMSPEDSSIYLCSVSPSENTEAFFGQGTRLTVV.

The rearrangement uses TRBV7-9 and TRBJ2-1; 11 bases align to TRBD2. Germline CDR1 and CDR2: SEHNR and FQNEAQ (reference sequence). The V gene end was trimmed by 3 bases and the J gene end by 7 bases; junction bases not matched to a gene: 5. This CDR3 spans 15 amino acids. In nucleotides, the CDR3 is TGTGCCAGCAGCTTCTATAGCGGGGGGGAGAATGAGCAGTTCTTC. This codes for CASSFYSGGENEQFF.

The genes are TRBV5-4 and TRBJ2-2; 8 nucleotides match TRBD2. Germline CDR1 SGHNT, CDR2 YYREEE (reference sequence). With 6 bases clipped from V and 0 bases from J, the junction kept 7 bases outside the gene matches. The CDR3 is 16 residues long. The CDR3 coding sequence is TGTGCCAGCATAGGAGTAGCGGGGTCGAACACCGGGGAGCTGTTTTTT. As protein: CASIGVAGSNTGELFF. The variable domain in full, with the rest retrieved from reference TRBV5-4 and TRBJ2-2, is ETGVTQSPTHLIKTRGQQVTLRCSSQSGHNTVSWYQQALGQGPQFIFQYYREEENGRGNFPPRFSGLQFPNYSSELNVNALELDDSALYLCASIGVAGSNTGELFFGEGSRLTVL.

This clonotype has more than one count but fewer than ten. V gene TRBV27 combines with J gene TRBJ2-1; D gene ambiguous. This CDR3 has 13 amino acids. The germline CDR1 and CDR2 sequences are MNHEY and SMNVEV (reference sequence). The V and J ends lost 3 bases and 4 bases respectively, with 7 bases between them. The CDR3 reads CASSFRAYNEQFF. CDR3 coding DNA: TGTGCCAGCAGTTTTCGGGCTTACAATGAGCAGTTCTTC.

This clonotype came up many times. This rearrangement joins TRBV5-1 to TRBJ2-7; 11 positions match TRBD1. The CDR3 totals 14 residues. With V trimmed by 6 bases and J by 3 bases, 5 bases remained unmatched. Germline CDR1 is SGHRS and CDR2 is YFSETQ. The CDR3 region has the DNA TGCGCCAGCACGCCCGGGACAGGGGGCTACGAGCAGTACTTC. This encodes CASTPGTGGYEQYF. The entire variable domain, with the rest obtained from reference TRBV5-1 and TRBJ2-7, is as follows: KAGVTQTPRYLIKTRGQQVTLSCSPISGHRSVSWYQQTPGQGLQFLFEYFSETQRNKGNFPGRFSGRQFSNSRSEMNVSTLELGDSALYLCASTPGTGGYEQYFGPGTRLTVT.

The chain recombines TRBV15 with TRBJ2-3, with D tentatively TRBD2 (6 bases). Germline CDR1 and CDR2: LNHNV and YYDKDF (reference sequence). This CDR3 is 15 amino acids long. Trimming took off 0 bases at V and 7 bases at J, with 14 bases between the two ends. CDR3 DNA sequence: TGTGCCACCAGCAGAGATCAGGAGGGGCTACATACGCAGTATTTT. Translated, it gives CATSRDQEGLHTQYF. Combining the CDR3 with reference TRBV15 and TRBJ2-3 gives the whole variable domain DAMVIQNPRYQVTQFGKPVTLSCSQTLNHNVMYWYQQKSSQAPKLLFHYYDKDFNNEADTPDNFQSRRPNTSFCFLDIRSPGLGDTAMYLCATSRDQEGLHTQYFGPGTRLTVL.

This sequence joins TRBV5-1 and TRBJ2-7, with 8 bases aligning to TRBD1. Germline CDR1 and CDR2: SGHRS and YFSETQ. V was clipped by 0 bases and J by 7 bases; unmatched bases: 6. The CDR3 is 14 amino acids. CDR3 sequence: CASSLVGQVVEQYF. CDR3 coding DNA: TGCGCCAGCAGCTTGGTGGGACAGGTAGTAGAGCAGTACTTC.

The chain joins TRBV4-1 to TRBJ2-1; 10 bases align to TRBD1. The length of the CDR3 is 14 residues. Per the germline V gene, CDR1 is MGHRA and CDR2 is YSYEKL. J lost 6 bases, V lost 1 base, and 0 bases had no gene match. CDR3 nucleotide sequence: TGCGCCAGCAGCCAAGGGACAGGGGGCAATGAGCAGTTCTTC. Translation gives CASSQGTGGNEQFF.

This clonotype was found a few times. This chain links TRBV7-2 with TRBJ1-5; a possible D gene is TRBD1 (5 bases). The CDR3 consists of 14 residues. CDR1 is SGHTA, CDR2 FQGNSA, per germline. V was clipped by 7 bases and J by 4 bases, with 14 bases between them. The CDR3 DNA follows: TGTGCCAGCACGTTTGGGGGTGGGAATCAGCCCCAGCATTTT. It specifies CASTFGGGNQPQHF.

The chain links TRBV6-1 to TRBJ2-2; TRBD2 matches 14 bases. V shed 0 bases, J shed 7 bases, and the junction held 10 bases outside the gene matches. The germline V gene has CDR1 MNHNS and CDR2 SASEGT. CDR3 size: 19 residues. The CDR3 region has the DNA TGTGCCAGCAGTGAAGCGCTTCGGGGACTAGCGGGGGAGGACGGGGAGCTGTTTTTT. Translation: CASSEALRGLAGEDGELFF.

This clonotype came up a few times. CDR3 protein: CASNQQGPGDTQYF. The CDR3 region has the DNA TGTGCCAGCAATCAACAGGGGCCGGGGGATACGCAGTATTTT. This sequence joins TRBV12-3 or TRBV12-4 and TRBJ2-3; 7 bases match TRBD1. This CDR3 contains 14 residues. V shed 7 bases, J shed 6 bases, and the junction held 10 bases outside the gene matches.

This chain connects TRBV7-2 to TRBJ2-7; D unresolved. The germline CDR1 and CDR2 sequences are SGHTA and FQGNSA. V was trimmed by 6 bases and J by 2 bases, leaving 11 bases between them. The CDR3 runs to 13 residues. The CDR3 DNA reads as TGTGCCAGCAGATACACAGTTACCTACGAGCAGTACTTC. Translation: CASRYTVTYEQYF.

This clonotype turned up a few times. The rearrangement joins TRBV6-5 to TRBJ1-5; 9 bases fit TRBD1. Germline V CDR1 and CDR2: MNHEY, SVGAGI. Trimming cost V 7 bases and J 4 bases; bases outside gene matches: 5. The CDR3 sequence is 14 residues long. The CDR3 DNA follows: TGTGCCAGCACCCCGGGACAGGGAAATCAGCCCCAGCATTTT. Translation gives CASTPGQGNQPQHF.

J is TRBJ2-1 and V is TRBV11-1; a weak D match, TRBD2 (5 bases). The CDR3 is made up of 15 amino acids. Per the germline V gene, CDR1 is SGHAT and CDR2 is FQDESV (reference sequence). The germline V and J ends were trimmed by 3 bases and 6 bases, with 15 bases remaining between them. The CDR3 spells CASSFTGNRGNEQFF. The CDR3 DNA reads as TGTGCCAGCAGCTTTACCGGGAACCGGGGCAATGAGCAGTTCTTC.

Only a few counts were recorded for this clonotype. V usage is TRBV6-2 or TRBV6-3 and J usage is TRBJ2-7, with TRBD1 as a possible D gene (6 bases). The V and J ends lost 6 bases and 2 bases respectively, with 14 bases between them. Per germline, CDR1 MNHEY and CDR2 SVGEGT. CDR3 size: 14 residues. The CDR3, as DNA: TGTGCCAGCAGGTGGACAGACTTAGCCTACGAGCAGTACTTC. This codes for CASRWTDLAYEQYF.

This clonotype has just a few counts. This chain uses TRBV4-3 with TRBJ1-2, with TRBD1 identical over 8 bases. CDR1 is LGHNA and CDR2 is YSLEER in the germline V gene. CDR3 length equals 15 residues. The V gene end was trimmed by 0 bases and the J gene end by 8 bases; junction bases not matched to a gene: 8. The CDR3 spells CASSQDWQGAMGYTF. The CDR3 DNA is TGCGCCAGCAGCCAAGATTGGCAGGGGGCTATGGGCTACACCTTC.

This clonotype was counted at least ten times. The J gene is TRBJ2-1, the V gene TRBV6-2 or TRBV6-3, with D uncertain. The CDR3 loop spans 12 amino acids. Deletions cut 1 base from V and 8 bases from J, with 6 bases between. Germline V gives CDR1 MNHEY, CDR2 SVGEGT. For the CDR3, the DNA is TGTGCCAGCAGTTACTTCAACCATGAGCAGTTCTTC. Amino acids: CASSYFNHEQFF.

V gene TRBV5-8 combines with J gene TRBJ2-3, with a tentative D call TRBD1 (6 bases). V lost 4 bases, J lost 4 bases, and 16 bases lay in between. Germline assignment: CDR1 SGHTS and CDR2 YDEGEE. This CDR3 comprises 15 residues. The CDR3 spells CASSGARQDPDTQYF. The DNA for the CDR3 is TGTGCCAGCAGCGGGGCTCGACAGGACCCAGATACGCAGTATTTT.

This clonotype was seen a few times. This chain links TRBV4-3 with TRBJ2-3; D remains unclear. V lost 0 bases and J 2 bases, leaving 24 bases between the germline ends. This CDR3 has 20 amino acids. Germline CDR1 LGHNA, CDR2 YSLEER. CDR3 coding DNA: TGCGCCAGCAGCCAAGACTCTTCTGGTTTCGATCCATCCTCCACAGATACGCAGTATTTT. The encoded protein is CASSQDSSGFDPSSTDTQYF.

This clonotype was recorded many times. The chain recombines TRBV7-9 with TRBJ1-1; the D is unclear. The CDR3 totals 15 residues. V was pared by 3 bases and J by 0 bases, with 11 bases between. Per the germline V gene, CDR1 is SEHNR and CDR2 is FQNEAQ (reference sequence). The CDR3 here is CASSFGVGLNTEAFF. The CDR3 DNA follows: TGTGCCAGCAGCTTTGGTGTTGGTCTGAACACTGAAGCTTTCTTT.

The chain employs TRBV5-4 and TRBJ2-5; 8 bases are a match to TRBD2. From germline, CDR1 is SGHNT and CDR2 YYREEE (reference sequence). V shed 3 bases, J shed 5 bases, and the junction held 3 bases outside the gene matches. This CDR3 contains 13 residues. This CDR3 reads CASSSERGETQYF. Here the CDR3 DNA reads TGTGCCAGCAGCTCTGAGCGGGGGGAGACCCAGTACTTC.

The rearrangement joins TRBV6-6 to TRBJ2-7, with D possibly matching TRBD2 (6 bases). Germline lookup yields CDR1 MNHNY and CDR2 SVGAGI (reference sequence). CDR3 size: 15 residues. Trimming removed 7 bases from V and 2 bases from J, with 18 bases in between. The CDR3 nucleotides are TGTGCCAGCACCCAGGAGGGCAGGAGTCCCTACGAGCAGTACTTC. Amino acid sequence: CASTQEGRSPYEQYF.

The rearrangement uses TRBV29-1 and TRBJ2-5, with D unclear. Trimming pared 4 bases from V and 2 bases from J, leaving 11 bases between. This CDR3 has 13 amino acids. Germline V gene lookup returns CDR1 SQVTM and CDR2 ANQGSEA. For the CDR3, the DNA is TGCAGCGTTGTCTACAGCACTCAAGAGACCCAGTACTTC. It encodes CSVVYSTQETQYF.

The rearrangement uses TRBV7-2 and TRBJ1-6; no reliable D call. The V end lost 4 bases, the J end lost 12 bases, and 19 bases lay between the germline ends. Looked up from germline, CDR1 is SGHTA and CDR2 is FQGNSA. This CDR3 has 15 amino acids. CDR3 sequence reads: CASSSTPGRGGPLHF. CDR3 nucleotide sequence: TGTGCCAGCAGCTCCACCCCCGGGCGGGGAGGACCCCTCCACTTT.

This clonotype has only a few counts. The V gene is TRBV10-2, the J gene TRBJ2-7, with a possible D match to TRBD2 (5 bases). Deletions cut 3 bases from V and 5 bases from J, with 8 bases between. The CDR3 is 12 amino acids. Germline assignment: CDR1 WSHSY and CDR2 SAAADI. The DNA of the CDR3 is TGCGCCAGCAGTGATGGTAGCGACGAGCAGTACTTC. It codes for CASSDGSDEQYF.